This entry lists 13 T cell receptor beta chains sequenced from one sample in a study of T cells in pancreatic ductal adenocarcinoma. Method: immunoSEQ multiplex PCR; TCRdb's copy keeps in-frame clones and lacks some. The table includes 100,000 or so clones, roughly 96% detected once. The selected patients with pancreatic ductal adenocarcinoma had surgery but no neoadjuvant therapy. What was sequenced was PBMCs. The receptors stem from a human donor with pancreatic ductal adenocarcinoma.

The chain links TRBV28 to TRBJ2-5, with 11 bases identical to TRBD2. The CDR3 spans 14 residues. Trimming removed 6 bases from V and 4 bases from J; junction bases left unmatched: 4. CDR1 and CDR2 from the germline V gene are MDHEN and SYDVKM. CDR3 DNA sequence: TGTGCCAGCAGACGTAGCGGGAGGGTAGAGACCCAGTACTTC. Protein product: CASRRSGRVETQYF.

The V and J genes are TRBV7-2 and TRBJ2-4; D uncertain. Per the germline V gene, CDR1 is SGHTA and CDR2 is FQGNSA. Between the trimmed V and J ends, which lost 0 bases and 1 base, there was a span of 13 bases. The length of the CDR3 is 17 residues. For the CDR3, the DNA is TGTGCCAGCAGCTTAGCAGCCTCCCTTGTGGCCAAAAACATTCAGTACTTC. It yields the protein CASSLAASLVAKNIQYF.

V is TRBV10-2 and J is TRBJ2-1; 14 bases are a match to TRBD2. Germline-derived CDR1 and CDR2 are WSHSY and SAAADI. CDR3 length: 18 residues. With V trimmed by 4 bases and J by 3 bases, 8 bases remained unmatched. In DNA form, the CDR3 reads TGCGCCAGCAGTGGATTGACTAGCGGGAGGGCTAACTACAATGAGCAGTTCTTC. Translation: CASSGLTSGRANYNEQFF.

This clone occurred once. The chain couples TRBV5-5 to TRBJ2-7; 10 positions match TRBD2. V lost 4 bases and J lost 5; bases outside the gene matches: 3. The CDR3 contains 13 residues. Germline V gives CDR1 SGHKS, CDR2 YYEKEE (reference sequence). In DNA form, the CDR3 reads TGTGCCAGCAGCCCCCTAGCGGGGGACGAGCAGTACTTC. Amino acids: CASSPLAGDEQYF.

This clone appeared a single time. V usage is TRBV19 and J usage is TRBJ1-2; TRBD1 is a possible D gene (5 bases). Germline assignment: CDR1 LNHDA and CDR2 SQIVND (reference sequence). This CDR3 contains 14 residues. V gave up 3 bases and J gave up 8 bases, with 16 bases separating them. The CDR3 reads CASSILDTTSGYTF. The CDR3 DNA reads TGTGCCAGTAGTATCCTGGACACTACTTCAGGCTACACCTTC.

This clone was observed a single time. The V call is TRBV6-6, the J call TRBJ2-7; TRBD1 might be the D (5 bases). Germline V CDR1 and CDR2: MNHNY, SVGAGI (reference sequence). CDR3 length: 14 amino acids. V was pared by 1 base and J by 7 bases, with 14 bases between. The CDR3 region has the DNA TGTGCCAGCAGTTACTTTGAACAGGCGCAGGAGCAGTACTTC. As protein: CASSYFEQAQEQYF.

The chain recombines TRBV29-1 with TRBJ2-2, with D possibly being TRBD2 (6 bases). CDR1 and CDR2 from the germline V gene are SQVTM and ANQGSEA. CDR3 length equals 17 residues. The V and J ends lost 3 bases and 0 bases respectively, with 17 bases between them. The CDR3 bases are TGCAGCGTTGATAGAGGGGCTGGGGGGACGAACACCGGGGAGCTGTTTTTT. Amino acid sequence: CSVDRGAGGTNTGELFF.

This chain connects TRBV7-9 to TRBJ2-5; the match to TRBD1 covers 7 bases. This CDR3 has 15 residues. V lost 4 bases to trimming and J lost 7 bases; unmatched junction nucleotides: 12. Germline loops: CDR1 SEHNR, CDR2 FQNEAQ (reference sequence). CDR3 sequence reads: CASSSGQPFPGTQYF. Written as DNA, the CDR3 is TGTGCCAGCAGCTCGGGACAGCCCTTTCCAGGGACCCAGTACTTC. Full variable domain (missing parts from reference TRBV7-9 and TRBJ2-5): DTGVSQNPRHKITKRGQNVTFRCDPISEHNRLYWYRQTLGQGPEFLTYFQNEAQLEKSRLLSDRFSAERPKGSFSTLEIQRTEQGDSAMYLCASSSGQPFPGTQYFGPGTRLLVL.

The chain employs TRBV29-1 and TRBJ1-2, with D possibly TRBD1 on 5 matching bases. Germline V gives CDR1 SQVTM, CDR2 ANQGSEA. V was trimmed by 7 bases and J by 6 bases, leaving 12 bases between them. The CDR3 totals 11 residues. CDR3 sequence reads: CSAGGTNGYTF. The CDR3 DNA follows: TGCAGCGCGGGGGGGACTAATGGCTACACCTTC.

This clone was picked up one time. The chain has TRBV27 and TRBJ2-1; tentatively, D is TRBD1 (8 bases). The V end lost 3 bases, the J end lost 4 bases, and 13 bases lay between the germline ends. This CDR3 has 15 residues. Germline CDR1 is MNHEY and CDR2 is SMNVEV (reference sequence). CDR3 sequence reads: CASSFDRGGYNEQFF. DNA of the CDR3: TGTGCCAGCAGTTTCGACAGGGGAGGGTACAATGAGCAGTTCTTC.

This CDR3 is CATAPRGDSGELFF. The DNA for the CDR3 is TGCGCCACTGCCCCTAGGGGTGACAGCGGGGAGCTGTTTTTT. The V gene is TRBV5-1, the J gene TRBJ2-2; maybe TRBD1 (5 bases). V was shortened by 9 bases and J by 7 bases, with 19 bases between the two germline ends. Looked up from germline, CDR1 is SGHRS and CDR2 is YFSETQ. This CDR3 comprises 14 residues. Drawing the rest from reference TRBV5-1 and TRBJ2-2, the complete variable domain is KAGVTQTPRYLIKTRGQQVTLSCSPISGHRSVSWYQQTPGQGLQFLFEYFSETQRNKGNFPGRFSGRQFSNSRSEMNVSTLELGDSALYLCATAPRGDSGELFFGEGSRLTVL.

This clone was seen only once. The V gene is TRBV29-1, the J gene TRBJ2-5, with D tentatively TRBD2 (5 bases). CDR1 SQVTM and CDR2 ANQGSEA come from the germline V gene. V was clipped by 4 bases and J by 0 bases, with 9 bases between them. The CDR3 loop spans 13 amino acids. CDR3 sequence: CSVVGADQETQYF. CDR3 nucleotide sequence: TGCAGCGTTGTAGGAGCGGACCAAGAGACCCAGTACTTC.

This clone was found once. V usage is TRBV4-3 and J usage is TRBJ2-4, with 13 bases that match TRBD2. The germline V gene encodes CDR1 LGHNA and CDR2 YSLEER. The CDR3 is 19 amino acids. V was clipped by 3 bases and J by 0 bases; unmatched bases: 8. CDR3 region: CASSQERTSGSGAKNIQYF. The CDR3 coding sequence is TGCGCCAGCAGCCAGGAGAGGACTAGCGGGAGCGGAGCCAAAAACATTCAGTACTTC.